Each of the 9 T cell receptor beta chains below was sequenced from the same sample in a study of metastatic and nonmetastatic thyroid tumors. MiXCR re-clonotyped the PCR reads for TCRdb. The sample consists of roughly 40,000 clones, less than 20% of them appearing once. Nobody among the patients had been given any treatment before thyroid surgery. The sequenced sample consisted of blood. The receptors here all came from a female donor with papillary thyroid cancer or a benign thyroid nodule (not recorded which). Some clones in this sample may be carry-over from other donors' samples.

In this sample, this clone turned up many times. The rearrangement uses TRBV6-1 and TRBJ1-1; TRBD1 agrees at 10 bases. This CDR3 region has 16 residues. The germline CDR1 and CDR2 sequences are MNHNS and SASEGT. J gave up 3 bases and V 8 bases, and 12 bases lay outside the gene matches. The DNA for the CDR3 is TGTGCCAGCCCCGGGACAGGGGTTATCAAGGACACTGAAGCTTTCTTT. This translates into CASPGTGVIKDTEAFF.

This clone was observed a handful of times. The rearrangement joins TRBV19 to TRBJ2-1; D ambiguous. This CDR3 has 11 residues. The V and J ends lost 7 bases and 10 bases respectively, with 11 bases between them. In germline, CDR1 is LNHDA, CDR2 SQIVND (reference sequence). CDR3 protein: CASTSGGEQFF. CDR3 bases: TGTGCCAGTACCTCAGGTGGGGAGCAGTTCTTC.

The V and J genes are TRBV9 and TRBJ2-1; 11 positions match TRBD2. V shed 2 bases, J shed 8 bases, and the junction held 9 bases outside the gene matches. The CDR3 spans 16 residues. The V gene's germline CDR1 is SGDLS and CDR2 YYNGEE. CDR3 sequence: CASSVVLAGVPDEQFF. The DNA for the CDR3 is TGTGCCAGCAGCGTGGTACTAGCGGGAGTGCCTGATGAGCAGTTCTTC.

The V gene is TRBV7-3, the J gene TRBJ1-1, with TRBD1 matching over 8 bases. V lost 5 bases and J lost 8; bases outside the gene matches: 10. The germline V gene has CDR1 SGHTA and CDR2 FQGTGA. The CDR3 runs 14 residues. Here the CDR3 DNA reads TGTGCCAGCAGCCATGGACAGGGCATCGGAGAAGCTTTCTTT. Protein product: CASSHGQGIGEAFF.

This clone was seen ten or more times. The chain recombines TRBV3-1 with TRBJ1-1; D is ambiguous. The V end was cut by 1 base, the J end by 3 bases, with 3 bases between. In germline, CDR1 is LGHDT, CDR2 YNNKEL (reference sequence). This CDR3 region has 12 residues. CDR3 residues: CASSQGDTEAFF. The CDR3 coding sequence is TGTGCCAGCAGCCAAGGGGACACTGAAGCTTTCTTT.

This clone was counted many times. The chain joins TRBV5-1 to TRBJ2-3; 9 positions agree with TRBD1. Germline values: CDR1 SGHRS, CDR2 YFSETQ. The CDR3 has 15 residues. V gave up 3 bases and J gave up 2 bases; unmatched junction bases: 4. The CDR3 DNA sequence: TGCGCCAGCAGCTCCGGGACAGGGAACACAGATACGCAGTATTTT. This translates into CASSSGTGNTDTQYF.

This clone was observed many times. This sequence joins TRBV7-9 and TRBJ2-5, with D hard to call. CDR1 SEHNR and CDR2 FQNEAQ come from the germline V gene (reference sequence). The CDR3 covers 11 residues. Trimming left V 5 bases short and J 0 bases short, with 1 base between. The CDR3 loop is CASSDQETQYF. DNA of the CDR3: TGTGCCAGCAGCGACCAAGAGACCCAGTACTTC.

CDR3 nucleotide sequence: TGTGCCAGCATGGGGGGACAGGCCAGCTCCTACGAGCAGTACTTC. The encoded protein is CASMGGQASSYEQYF. The rearrangement joins TRBV28 to TRBJ2-7; TRBD1 aligns across 8 bases. J lost 0 bases, V lost 7 bases, and 8 bases had no gene match. The CDR3 is 15 residues long. The germline CDR1 and CDR2 sequences are MDHEN and SYDVKM.

This clone was found many times. This chain uses TRBV18 with TRBJ1-2; unclear D gene. CDR1 is KGHSH and CDR2 is LQKENI in the germline V gene. The CDR3 runs 15 residues. V was shortened by 0 bases and J by 6 bases, with 14 bases between the two germline ends. CDR3 nucleotides: TGTGCCAGCTCACCACCGACCAGGAGCTATGATGGCTACACCTTC. It is translated as CASSPPTRSYDGYTF.